This is a list of T cell receptor beta chains from one sample in a study of shared clonotypes between healthy human individuals. Method: immunoSEQ multiplex PCR; TCRdb's copy keeps in-frame clones and lacks some. The data hold some 2,400,000 clones, with approximately 96% observed a single time. The specimen sequenced was naive CD4+ T cells sorted from blood. Every receptor here comes from a man between 18 and 35 years old in good health. Both conserved end residues are part of each CDR3. A D gene is named only where the DNA matches it firmly. Expanded clones are given a class, and other clones once, few, many or no size at all.

D	J	size	V	CDR3	DNA
TRBD2	TRBJ2-3	.	TRBV18	CASSPELAGVTDTQYF	TGTGCCAGCTCACCTGAGCTAGCGGGAGTAACAGATACGCAGTATTTT
.	TRBJ2-1	.	TRBV11-3	CASSIQGGEQFF	TGTGCCAGCAGCATACAGGGTGGAGAGCAGTTCTTC
.	TRBJ2-1	.	TRBV5-6	CASSLSVFSYNEQFF	TGTGCCAGCAGCTTGTCAGTGTTCTCCTACAATGAGCAGTTCTTC
.	TRBJ1-4	.	TRBV9	CASSVVGLGDEKLFF	TGTGCCAGCAGCGTAGTCGGGCTGGGGGATGAAAAACTGTTTTTT
.	TRBJ1-3	.	TRBV19	CASKGNGHSGNTIYF	TGTGCCAGTAAGGGAAACGGCCACTCTGGAAACACCATATATTTT
TRBD2	TRBJ2-2	.	TRBV19	CASIEGGLAENTGELFF	TGTGCCAGTATCGAAGGGGGACTAGCAGAAAACACCGGGGAGCTGTTTTTT
.	TRBJ2-7	.	TRBV6-6	CASSDRGGAKYEQYF	TGTGCCAGCAGCGATAGGGGGGGCGCTAAATACGAGCAGTACTTC
TRBD1	TRBJ1-6	.	TRBV7-9	CASSSMTGGSSPLHF	TGTGCCAGCAGCTCAATGACAGGGGGAAGCTCACCCCTCCACTTT
.	TRBJ2-4	once	TRBV30	CAWSVKSGPQNIQYF	TGTGCCTGGAGTGTGAAAAGCGGGCCGCAAAACATTCAGTACTTC
TRBD1	TRBJ1-2	.	TRBV28	CASSSPPRGRFSGYTF	TGTGCCAGCAGTTCCCCCCCCAGGGGGCGTTTTAGCGGCTACACCTTC
.	TRBJ2-7	.	TRBV5-5	CASSLLHLSYEQYF	TGTGCCAGCAGCTTGTTGCACCTTTCCTACGAGCAGTACTTC
TRBD1	TRBJ1-2	.	TRBV6-6	CASSYTGTGVGYTF	TGTGCCAGCAGTTACACCGGGACAGGGGTGGGCTACACCTTC
TRBD1	TRBJ2-7	.	TRBV5-6	CASSFGTGGIYEQYF	TGTGCCAGCAGCTTCGGGACAGGAGGTATCTACGAGCAGTACTTC
TRBD1	TRBJ1-4	.	TRBV5-1	CASSRQGPTNEKLFF	TGCGCCAGCAGCCGACAGGGACCAACTAATGAAAAACTGTTTTTT
TRBD1	TRBJ2-6	.	TRBV6-5	CASSSQGAGANVLTF	TGTGCCAGCAGTTCCCAGGGGGCTGGGGCCAACGTCCTGACTTTC
.	TRBJ1-2	.	TRBV5-1	CASSLQEGLDGYTF	TGCGCCAGCAGCTTGCAGGAAGGTCTGGATGGCTACACCTTC
.	TRBJ2-2	.	TRBV30	CAWRLKSNTGELFF	TGTGCCTGGAGACTGAAATCCAACACCGGGGAGCTGTTTTTT
.	TRBJ2-7	.	TRBV4-1	CASSQDGRSSYEQYF	TGCGCCAGCAGCCAAGATGGACGTTCCTCCTACGAGCAGTACTTC
.	TRBJ2-3	once	TRBV4-1	CASSQFSGTSTDTQYF	TGCGCCAGCAGCCAATTTTCCGGGACCAGCACAGATACGCAGTATTTT
.	TRBJ2-2	.	TRBV5-5	CASSPLSGELFF	TGTGCCAGCAGCCCCCTCTCCGGGGAGCTGTTTTTT
.	TRBJ1-4	.	TRBV28	CASSLSGGTNEKLFF	TGTGCCAGCAGTTTATCGGGCGGGACCAATGAAAAACTGTTTTTT
TRBD2	TRBJ2-7	.	TRBV2	CASSESGTSGTLQYF	TGTGCCAGCAGTGAAAGCGGGACTAGCGGTACGTTGCAGTACTTC
.	TRBJ2-7	.	TRBV10-3	CAISTTGGEQYF	TGTGCCATCAGTACAACGGGTGGCGAGCAGTACTTC
.	TRBJ1-1	.	TRBV12-5	CASGLESSGLAFF	TGTGCTAGTGGTTTAGAGAGCTCAGGGTTAGCTTTCTTT
.	TRBJ2-1	.	TRBV27	CASSKVDEQFF	TGTGCCAGCAGTAAGGTGGATGAGCAGTTCTTC
TRBD1	TRBJ1-2	.	TRBV5-4	CASNYRGFVHGYTF	TGTGCCAGCAACTACAGGGGTTTTGTACATGGCTACACCTTC